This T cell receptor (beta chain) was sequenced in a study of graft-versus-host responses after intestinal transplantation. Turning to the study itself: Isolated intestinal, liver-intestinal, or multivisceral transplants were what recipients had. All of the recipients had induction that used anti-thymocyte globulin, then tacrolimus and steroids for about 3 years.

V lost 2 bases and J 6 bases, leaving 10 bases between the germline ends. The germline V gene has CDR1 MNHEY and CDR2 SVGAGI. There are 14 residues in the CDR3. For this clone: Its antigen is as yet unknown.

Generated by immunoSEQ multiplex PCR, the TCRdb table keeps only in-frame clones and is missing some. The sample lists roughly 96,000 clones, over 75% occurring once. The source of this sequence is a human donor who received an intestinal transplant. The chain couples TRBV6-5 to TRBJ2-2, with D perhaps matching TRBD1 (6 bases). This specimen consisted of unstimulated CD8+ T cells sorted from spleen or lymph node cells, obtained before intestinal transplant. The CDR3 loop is CASSYTGTAGELFF. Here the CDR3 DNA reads TGTGCCAGCAGTTACACAGGGACGGCCGGGGAGCTGTTTTTT.